This T cell receptor beta chain was documented in a study of shared clonotypes between healthy human individuals. Points from the study as a whole: In the sorted subsets, rarefaction showed sequencing was incomplete despite large depth. Generation probabilities of non-shared clonotypes were lower (relative to those shared by all four donors). Read depth was anticipated to influence clonotype sharing among donors. Larger richness was generally estimated for naive than memory subsets.

In regard to this clone: Its matching antigen is unknown. Other DNA sequences within the sample encode an identical CDR3.

Data came from immunoSEQ multiplex PCR; TCRdb stores just in-frame clones and leaves some out. The data contain about 2,500,000 clones, over 85% of them singletons. The CDR3 runs to 14 residues. With 0 bases removed from V and 7 bases from J, the gap between germline ends came to 10 bases. Per germline, CDR1 SGHDT and CDR2 YYEEEE. The sequencing input was naive CD4+ T cells sorted from blood. Subset: CD45RA+ positively selected. The genes are TRBV5-6 and TRBJ1-4, with D tentatively TRBD1 (5 bases). This clonotype was obtained from a young man in good health. Here the CDR3 DNA reads TGTGCCAGCAGCTTGGGGGGCAGACCTGAAAAACTGTTTTTT. It codes for CASSLGGRPEKLFF.